A selection of T cell receptor beta chains follows, all from one sample in a study of naive and memory T cell subsets. TCRdb re-analysed the 5' RACE reads in MiXCR, keeping a single row per CDR3 protein. Of approximately 32,000 distinct CDR3 sequences in the sample, approximately 15% were seen once. The receptors were gathered from a female donor in good health. Both conserved end residues are part of each CDR3. The D gene is left open where the match is weak. Size values are once, few and many counts, or a class for expanded clones, and some rows have none.

>TRBJ1-5|NA|16|TRBD1|TRBV12-3/TRBV12-4
CASSLVYRGSNQPQHF
TGTGCCAGCAGTTTAGTCTACAGGGGTAGCAATCAGCCCCAGCATTTT
>TRBJ2-1|many|15|NA|TRBV15
CATSRAGSSYNEQFF
TGTGCCACCAGCAGAGCTGGGAGCTCCTACAATGAGCAGTTCTTC
>TRBJ1-1|many|18|NA|TRBV18
CASSPKIVQGMANTEAFF
TGTGCCAGCTCACCCAAGATTGTACAGGGAATGGCGAACACTGAAGCTTTCTTT
>TRBJ2-1|many|16|TRBD1|TRBV5-4
CASLRRDRSSYNEQFF
TGTGCCAGCCTCCGCCGGGACAGGAGCTCCTACAATGAGCAGTTCTTC
>TRBJ2-4|few|13|NA|TRBV6-5
CASSYKAGTFQYF
TGTGCCAGCAGTTACAAGGCAGGGACCTTTCAGTACTTC
>TRBJ2-5|many|17|NA|TRBV6-5
CASSYLGRRHPKETQYF
TGTGCCAGCAGTTACTTAGGTCGGAGACATCCGAAAGAGACCCAGTACTTC
>TRBJ2-5|few|13|NA|TRBV5-1
CASSLGFPETQYF
TGCGCCAGCAGCTTGGGGTTTCCAGAGACCCAGTACTTC
>TRBJ2-2|many|16|TRBD1|TRBV29-1
CSVETGAIANTGELFF
TGCAGCGTTGAGACAGGGGCCATCGCGAACACCGGGGAGCTGTTTTTT
>TRBJ2-7|many|14|NA|TRBV12-3/TRBV12-4
CASSLSADPYEQYF
TGTGCCAGCAGTTTGAGTGCAGACCCCTACGAGCAGTACTTC
>TRBJ2-1|few|16|TRBD2|TRBV18
CASSEAGGGSYNEQFF
TGTGCCAGCTCCGAAGCGGGGGGGGGCTCCTACAATGAGCAGTTCTTC
>TRBJ1-5|once|14|NA|TRBV10-3
CAISSQLNNQPQHF
TGTGCCATCAGTTCACAGCTAAATAATCAGCCCCAGCATTTT
>TRBJ2-7|few|13|TRBD2|TRBV27
CASSPAGGYEQYF
TGTGCCAGCAGTCCAGCGGGGGGCTACGAGCAGTACTTC
>TRBJ1-4|many|16|NA|TRBV7-6
CASSLVRQAVNEKLFF
TGTGCCAGCAGCTTAGTGCGACAGGCAGTAAATGAAAAACTGTTTTTT
>TRBJ1-5|many|15|NA|TRBV6-1
CASSEVVSLNQPQHF
TGTGCCAGCAGTGAAGTTGTAAGTCTCAATCAGCCCCAGCATTTT
>TRBJ2-4|few|11|NA|TRBV11-2
CASSSRDWLYF
TGTGCCAGCAGCTCCCGGGACTGGTTGTACTTC